This T cell receptor beta chain comes out of a study of T cell repertoires in cytomegalovirus infection (dated by TCRdb to the late 2010s). General notes on the study: Donor HLA type was relevant to the analysis, as public TCR beta signatures indicated carriage of CMV infection together with the matching HLA type. The research as a whole found: The ex vivo response was dominated by HLA-C-restricted CMV-specific TCR beta clonotypes, which also provided the single most frequent clonotype in two of eight donors. In both this cohort and an independent cohort of approximately 350 donors, the cumulative frequency of public TCR beta family members distinguished carriers of CMV infection plus the relevant HLA type.

On this clonotype itself: The antigen this receptor binds is unknown. No base-level quality is on record; no much larger clone is a single base apart.

The instrument given in TCRdb is Illumina HiSeq 1500. TCRdb reworked the public reads: Q25 trimming with fastp, MiXCR clone assembly, productive beta chains retained. Rows are unified per CDR3 protein, each entry keeping the most common DNA and genes. A total of hundreds of thousands of distinct CDR3 sequences appear in this sample, 35% of them only once. The ten top clones hold 2.5% to 3% of the sample. The germline V gene (reference sequence) gives CDR1 as SEHNR and CDR2 as FQNEAQ. V is shortened by 7 bases, J by 7 bases, and the region joining them spans 16 bases. The CDR3 holds 13 amino acids from the cysteine to the phenylalanine. The read is trimmed to its CDR3 DNA, 39 bases read in frame from base 1.

The chain uses TRBV7-9 and TRBJ1-2, with the D gene call left open. The clonotype comes from a human donor in good health (CMV status not recorded). Some clones in this sample may be carry-over from other donors' samples. The specimen was PBMCs. The CDR3 corresponds to CASTPSTMAGYTF. The sequence in DNA is TGTGCCAGCACCCCGTCCACGATGGCTGGCTACACCTTC.